This TCR beta chain comes out of a study of T cells in localized non-small cell lung cancer. TCRdb's copy holds only in-frame clones and misses some; the assay was immunoSEQ multiplex PCR. This sample carries around 9,600 clones, roughly 89% of them seen once, and the ten largest clones take about 2.4%. The CDR3 length is 13 residues. Germline loops: CDR1 MNHEY, CDR2 SVGAGI. The V and J ends lost 2 bases and 8 bases respectively, with 12 bases between them. The sample in question was peripheral blood, obtained before any cancer treatment. The origin of this receptor is a female donor at least 60 years old with stage II squamous cell lung carcinoma. V usage is TRBV6-5 and J usage is TRBJ1-2; D ambiguous. The CDR3 reads CASSYADEIGYTF. The DNA for the CDR3 is TGTGCCAGCAGTTACGCGGACGAAATCGGCTACACCTTC.